This TCR beta chain emerged from a study of blood T cell repertoires in COVID-19. Background on the study: T cells, B-cell-depleted T cells, or PBMCs supplied cDNA or gDNA.

Methods used by the authors: Cell counts per sample came from amplifying reference gene primers. Some clones are missing from TCRdb's copy, which holds only in-frame ones; the method was immunoSEQ multiplex PCR. V, J and clone size are taken as reported in that table, and D and trimming were inferred from the DNA itself. The table records 250,000 to 300,000 clones, roughly nine tenths of them present only once. This clone was counted only a few times. CDR1 is SGHRS, CDR2 YFSETQ, per germline. This CDR3 is 17 amino acids long. V trimming: 4 bases; J trimming: 5 bases; junction bases outside the gene matches: 15. Seattle participants joined during active infection and were tracked over time.

Specimen: peripheral blood. This TCR derives from a woman aged 25-40 years with COVID-19, enrolled during active disease. The J gene is TRBJ2-1, the V gene TRBV5-1, with 7 bases aligning to TRBD2. Here the CDR3 reads CASSLWTVLSGDNEQFF. CDR3 bases: TGCGCCAGCAGCCTGTGGACCGTGTTGAGCGGGGACAATGAGCAGTTCTTC.